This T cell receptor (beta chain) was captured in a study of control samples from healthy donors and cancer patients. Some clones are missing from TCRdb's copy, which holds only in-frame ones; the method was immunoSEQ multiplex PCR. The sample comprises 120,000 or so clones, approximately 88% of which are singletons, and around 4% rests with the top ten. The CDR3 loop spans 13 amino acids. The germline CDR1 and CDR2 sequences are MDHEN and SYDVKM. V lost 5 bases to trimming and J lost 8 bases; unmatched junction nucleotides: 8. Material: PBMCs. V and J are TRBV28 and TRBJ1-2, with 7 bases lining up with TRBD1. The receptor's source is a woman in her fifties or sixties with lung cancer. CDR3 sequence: CASSPGQIRGYTF. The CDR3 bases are TGTGCCAGCAGTCCGGGACAGATTCGGGGCTACACCTTC.